The 27 T cell receptor beta chains given below trace back to one sample, sequenced in a study of cytomegalovirus exposure and HLA in healthy donors. The primer mix had 60 Vbeta and 13 Jbeta primers. Assay: immunoSEQ multiplex PCR; the TCRdb copy retains only in-frame clones and omits some. The top ten hold about a tenth of the sample, which has 93,000 or so clones, roughly three quarters seen once. Sequencing used PBMCs. These TCRs come from a woman aged 18-35 years in good health and CMV-seropositive.

The rearrangement joins TRBV2 to TRBJ2-2, with TRBD1 matching 8 bases. The V gene's germline CDR1 is SNHLY and CDR2 FYNNEI. This CDR3 has 13 amino acids. The junction had 3 bases not matched to a gene; V was cut back by 11 bases and J by 1 base. The chain's CDR3 is CAGDRGNTGELFF. The CDR3, as DNA: TGTGCCGGTGACAGGGGGAACACCGGGGAGCTGTTTTTT. Full variable domain (missing parts from reference TRBV2 and TRBJ2-2): EPEVTQTPSHQVTQMGQEVILRCVPISNHLYFYWYRQILGQKVEFLVSFYNNEISEKSEIFDDQFSVERPDGSNFTLKIRSTKLEDSAMYFCAGDRGNTGELFFGEGSRLTVL.

The rearrangement uses TRBV27 and TRBJ2-3; D gene unclear. Germline loops: CDR1 MNHEY, CDR2 SMNVEV (reference sequence). Trimming cost V 7 bases and J 2 bases, with 10 bases left between them. CDR3 length equals 13 residues. The CDR3 region has the DNA TGTGCCAGCACCCATTTCCCCACAGATACGCAGTATTTT. Translating it yields CASTHFPTDTQYF.

The V and J genes are TRBV18 and TRBJ1-5; no clear D gene. V was clipped by 3 bases and J by 0 bases, with 9 bases between them. There are 15 residues in the CDR3. Germline V CDR1 and CDR2: KGHSH, LQKENI. Here the CDR3 reads CASSPRDFSNQPQHF. In DNA, the CDR3 is TGTGCCAGCTCACCGCGCGACTTTAGCAATCAGCCCCAGCATTTT. Full variable domain (outside the CDR3, taken from reference TRBV18 and TRBJ1-5): NAGVMQNPRHLVRRRGQEARLRCSPMKGHSHVYWYRQLPEEGLKFMVYLQKENIIDESGMPKERFSAEFPKEGPSILRIQQVVRGDSAAYFCASSPRDFSNQPQHFGDGTRLSIL.

V is TRBV5-4 and J is TRBJ2-1; 13 positions match TRBD2. The germline CDR1 and CDR2 sequences are SGHNT and YYREEE (reference sequence). CDR3 length: 18 residues. V gave up 0 bases and J gave up 7 bases; unmatched junction bases: 10. CDR3 in amino acids: CASSLGGTSGILGNEQFF. CDR3 bases: TGTGCCAGCAGCTTGGGGGGGACTAGCGGGATCTTGGGTAATGAGCAGTTCTTC. The complete variable domain, with remaining parts taken from reference TRBV5-4 and TRBJ2-1, reads ETGVTQSPTHLIKTRGQQVTLRCSSQSGHNTVSWYQQALGQGPQFIFQYYREEENGRGNFPPRFSGLQFPNYSSELNVNALELDDSALYLCASSLGGTSGILGNEQFFGPGTRLTVL.

The V gene is TRBV19, the J gene TRBJ1-3, with a tentative D call TRBD1 (5 bases). Trimming stripped 3 bases from V and 0 bases from J, with 12 bases between. In germline, CDR1 is LNHDA, CDR2 SQIVND (reference sequence). The CDR3 totals 16 residues. CDR3 residues: CASSIDSRSSGNTIYF. CDR3 nucleotides: TGTGCCAGTAGTATCGACAGCCGGAGCTCTGGAAACACCATATATTTT. Together with reference TRBV19 and TRBJ1-3, the CDR3 gives the full variable domain: DGGITQSPKYLFRKEGQNVTLSCEQNLNHDAMYWYRQDPGQGLRLIYYSQIVNDFQKGDIAEGYSVSREKKESFPLTVTSAQKNPTAFYLCASSIDSRSSGNTIYFGEGSWLTVV.

This clone came up once. The rearrangement uses TRBV7-2 and TRBJ2-1, with D unclear. Germline V gene sequence: CDR1 SGHTA, CDR2 FQGNSA. Trimming shortened V by 5 bases and J by 6 bases, and 8 bases separated the two germline ends. There are 12 residues in the CDR3. The chain's CDR3 is CASSPSLNEQFF. In DNA, the CDR3 is TGTGCCAGCAGCCCATCACTCAATGAGCAGTTCTTC.

The chain recombines TRBV21-1 with TRBJ2-3; the tabulated D call, TRBD2, remains unverified against the DNA. TRBV21-1 is designated a pseudogene. The CDR3 length is 16 residues. This CDR3 reads CASSKGRWRGVDTQYF. CDR3 DNA sequence: TGTGCCAGCAGCAAAGGACGGTGGCGGGGTGTAGATACGCAGTATTTT.

V gene TRBV30 combines with J gene TRBJ1-2; D is unresolved. CDR3 length equals 15 residues. CDR1 and CDR2 (germline): GTSNPN, SVGIG (reference sequence). Trimming took off 0 bases at V and 2 bases at J, with 13 bases between the two ends. The CDR3 is CAWSVYNSGNYGYTF. The CDR3 DNA sequence: TGTGCCTGGAGTGTATACAACAGCGGGAACTATGGCTACACCTTC.

The sample holds a few counts of this clone. The CDR3 DNA is TGTGCCAGTAGTATCCCGCCGGGTGGAAACACCATATATTTT. Residues: CASSIPPGGNTIYF. The chain joins TRBV19 to TRBJ1-3; D ambiguous. The CDR3 contains 14 residues. Germline V lookup: CDR1 LNHDA, CDR2 SQIVND (reference sequence). V lost 3 bases and J lost 3, with 9 bases in between.

The chain joins TRBV5-5 to TRBJ2-1; 11 nucleotides line up with TRBD2. This CDR3 contains 16 residues. Germline loops: CDR1 SGHKS, CDR2 YYEKEE (reference sequence). V lost 2 bases and J lost 7; bases outside the gene matches: 8. The CDR3 DNA is TGTGCCAGCAGCTTTAACCTAGCGGGAGGTGGTAATGAGCAGTTCTTC. Amino acids: CASSFNLAGGGNEQFF.

This clone showed up just once. The chain couples TRBV18 to TRBJ2-5; TRBD2 aligns across 16 bases. This CDR3 is built from 17 residues. V shed 5 bases, J shed 5 bases, and the junction held 8 bases outside the gene matches. Germline loops: CDR1 KGHSH, CDR2 LQKENI. The CDR3 DNA reads as TGTGCCAGCTCATCGGGACTAGCGGGAGGGCCATGGGAGACCCAGTACTTC. Amino acids: CASSSGLAGGPWETQYF.

This chain uses TRBV7-4 with TRBJ2-1; TRBD2 aligns across 11 bases. CDR3 length: 16 amino acids. Per germline, CDR1 SGHVT and CDR2 SQSDAQ. Trimming removed 7 bases from V and 6 bases from J; junction bases left unmatched: 11. The CDR3 nucleotides read TGTGCCAGCACCAAAGATACTAGCGGGAGCTTCAATGAGCAGTTCTTC. Its protein product is CASTKDTSGSFNEQFF.

This clone was detected a few times. The V and J genes are TRBV4-1 and TRBJ2-1; 7 nucleotides align to TRBD2. V shed 4 bases, J shed 9 bases, and the junction held 3 bases outside the gene matches. The CDR3 consists of 12 residues. Germline V CDR1 and CDR2: MGHRA, YSYEKL. This chain's CDR3 is CASSPTSFEQFF. The DNA of the CDR3 is TGCGCCAGCAGCCCGACTAGCTTTGAGCAGTTCTTC.

The V and J genes are TRBV7-9 and TRBJ2-1; 9 nucleotides line up with TRBD2. J was trimmed by 0 bases and V by 5 bases; bases with no gene match: 2. The germline V gene has CDR1 SEHNR and CDR2 FQNEAQ (reference sequence). The CDR3 covers 15 residues. The CDR3: CASSRSGSSYNEQFF. DNA for the CDR3: TGTGCCAGCAGCCGTAGCGGGAGCTCCTACAATGAGCAGTTCTTC.

This clone was detected a few times. The CDR3: CASSPLRGRYNEQFF. In nucleotides, the CDR3 is TGTGCCAGCAGCCCCTTGCGGGGGAGGTACAATGAGCAGTTCTTC. The chain combines TRBV11-2 with TRBJ2-1; TRBD2 aligns across 7 bases. V lost 5 bases to trimming and J lost 4 bases; unmatched junction nucleotides: 8. This CDR3 has 15 residues. Germline CDR1 SGHAT, CDR2 FQNNGV.

The chain couples TRBV23-1 to TRBJ2-7, with TRBD2 matching 7 bases. TRBV23-1 is labeled an ORF, and its function is uncertain. The junction had 2 bases not matched to a gene; V was cut back by 6 bases and J by 0 bases. This CDR3 has 13 residues. This chain's CDR3 is CASSGDYSYEQYF. The DNA for the CDR3 is TGCGCCAGCAGCGGGGACTACTCCTACGAGCAGTACTTC.

The chain employs TRBV9 and TRBJ2-3; 7 bases fit TRBD2. The CDR3 spans 20 residues. Trimming at V came to 4 bases and at J to 3 bases, leaving 23 bases not matched to a gene. The germline gives CDR1 SGDLS, CDR2 YYNGEE. CDR3 nucleotides: TGTGCCAGCAGCCCAAGGTCCCCTCGGGGCGGGAGTATCGCGACAGATACGCAGTATTTT. This encodes CASSPRSPRGGSIATDTQYF.

This chain uses TRBV27 with TRBJ2-7; D is perhaps TRBD2 (8 bases). V dropped 7 bases and J dropped 3 bases, with 19 bases sitting between them. Germline CDR1 reads MNHEY; CDR2 reads SMNVEV (reference sequence). This CDR3 has 15 amino acids. This chain's CDR3 is CASKGGGGRFYEQYF. CDR3 nucleotides: TGTGCCAGCAAGGGAGGGGGCGGGAGGTTCTACGAGCAGTACTTC.

This sequence joins TRBV4-3 and TRBJ1-1; no clear D. CDR3 length: 14 amino acids. V dropped 1 base and J dropped 6 bases, with 12 bases sitting between them. Germline V gene sequence: CDR1 LGHNA, CDR2 YSLEER. CDR3 in DNA: TGCGCCAGCAGCCAAGGTAATAGGAGATCTGAAGCTTTCTTT. Its translation is CASSQGNRRSEAFF.

The chain joins TRBV23-1 to TRBJ2-3; weak D call: TRBD2 (6 bases). TRBV23-1 is marked as an open reading frame, function uncertain. The CDR3 is 20 residues long. Trimming took off 3 bases at V and 3 bases at J, with 28 bases between the two ends. The CDR3, as DNA: TGCGCCAGCAGTCAGCCTCGACAAGAGGGCCCAAAACGGGGGACAGATACGCAGTATTTT. It codes for CASSQPRQEGPKRGTDTQYF.

This clone was counted between two and nine times. The chain combines TRBV6-6 with TRBJ1-2; D ambiguous. This CDR3 has 11 amino acids. Germline V gives CDR1 MNHNY, CDR2 SVGAGI (reference sequence). Trimming left V 8 bases short and J 8 bases short, with 12 bases between. The DNA of the CDR3 is TGTGCCAGCCTCGCTCTAGGAGGCTACACCTTC. Its translation is CASLALGGYTF.

The chain carries TRBV10-3 and TRBJ1-2; D is unresolved. Germline CDR1 is ENHRY and CDR2 is SYGVKD. The V end was cut by 0 bases, the J end by 2 bases, with 7 bases between. This CDR3 is built from 14 residues. The CDR3 here is CAISESYSNYGYTF. As DNA, the CDR3 is TGTGCCATCAGTGAGTCGTATAGCAACTATGGCTACACCTTC.

The chain employs TRBV19 and TRBJ2-1, with D tentatively TRBD2 (6 bases). This CDR3 has 13 residues. Germline loops: CDR1 LNHDA, CDR2 SQIVND (reference sequence). The V end was cut by 5 bases, the J end by 3 bases, with 8 bases between. As DNA, the CDR3 is TGTGCCAGTAGTTGGGGGGTCTACAATGAGCAGTTCTTC. Amino acids: CASSWGVYNEQFF.

The chain couples TRBV19 to TRBJ1-5, with D perhaps TRBD1 (5 bases). Germline V gene lookup returns CDR1 LNHDA and CDR2 SQIVND (reference sequence). V was cut by 7 bases and J by 0 bases, with 13 bases left in between. This CDR3 contains 15 residues. This chain's CDR3 is CASTPRGYSNQPQHF. The CDR3 region has the DNA TGTGCCAGTACTCCTAGGGGTTATAGCAATCAGCCCCAGCATTTT. The full variable domain, with the rest looked up from reference TRBV19 and TRBJ1-5, is DGGITQSPKYLFRKEGQNVTLSCEQNLNHDAMYWYRQDPGQGLRLIYYSQIVNDFQKGDIAEGYSVSREKKESFPLTVTSAQKNPTAFYLCASTPRGYSNQPQHFGDGTRLSIL.

The V call is TRBV2, the J call TRBJ2-3; TRBD1 matches 8 bases. Germline V gives CDR1 SNHLY, CDR2 FYNNEI. CDR3 length: 16 amino acids. The J segment lost 0 bases and the V segment lost 8 bases, leaving 10 bases of the junction unmatched. The CDR3 sequence is CASSEQGGASTDTQYF. CDR3 sequence (DNA): TGTGCCAGCTCTGAACAGGGGGGAGCAAGCACAGATACGCAGTATTTT.

The chain employs TRBV27 and TRBJ2-2; 9 bases align to TRBD2. Germline CDR1 MNHEY, CDR2 SMNVEV (reference sequence). The CDR3 is 14 amino acids. V shed 4 bases, J shed 6 bases, and the junction held 3 bases outside the gene matches. The CDR3 spells CASSSGGRAGELFF. The CDR3 region has the DNA TGTGCCAGCAGTTCTGGCGGGAGGGCCGGGGAGCTGTTTTTT.

This clone was found once. The sample holds other DNA sequences that translate to the same CDR3. V and J are TRBV29-1 and TRBJ1-2; D is ambiguous. Germline assignment: CDR1 SQVTM and CDR2 ANQGSEA. The CDR3 sequence is 11 residues long. The germline V and J ends were trimmed by 3 bases and 4 bases, with 6 bases remaining between them. The DNA for the CDR3 is TGCAGCGTTGATCGCGGCTATGGCTACACCTTC. Its translation is CSVDRGYGYTF.